The T cell receptor beta chain described here comes from a study of a mutant IDH1 vaccine in newly diagnosed glioma. Study results and limitations: Vaccine-induced immune responses occurred in approximately 93% of patients.

Regarding time point: week 47, end of study. Vaccination used 300 ug of mutant IDH1 20-mer peptide per dose, with topical imiquimod. Comments on this clone: Its antigen is still unknown.

The germline gives CDR1 SEHNR, CDR2 FQNEAQ (reference sequence). Trimming took off 4 bases at V and 0 bases at J, with 13 bases between the two ends. The CDR3 length is 15 residues. Only in-frame clones appear in the TCRdb table, and some are missing; sequencing was by immunoSEQ multiplex PCR. The data contain around 100,000 clones, nearly 90% of them singletons. The TCR originated in a woman between 45 and 60 years old with glioma. The sample in question was PBMCs, obtained from a glioma patient whose treatment included an IDH1 peptide vaccine. The rearrangement links TRBV7-9 to TRBJ2-7; unclear D gene. In DNA, the CDR3 is TGTGCCAGCAGCTCCCAGGTACGTGGCTCCTACGAGCAGTACTTC. Translated: CASSSQVRGSYEQYF.